The entry below gives a single TCR beta chain sequence along with its context. Its antigen is not identified. This sample is part of a study of early T cells in non-severe SARS-CoV-2 infection. Study-wide context: Whole-blood bulk RNA, unsorted, was sequenced, and chains were unpaired. Study observations and caveats: A preference for anti-spike CD8 responses marked VDJdb matching, which missed private and CD4 specificities.

Germline trimming cut 4 bases from V and 0 bases from J; bases unmatched to any gene: 3. CDR3 length: 15 residues. CDR1 and CDR2 (germline): MGHRA, YSYEKL. Using its own MiXCR run on the 5' RACE reads, TCRdb lists one record per CDR3 protein. The repertoire holds roughly 75,000 distinct CDR3 sequences, with around 11% as singletons. The sequence was obtained from an adult who was a healthcare worker with PCR-confirmed SARS-CoV-2 infection or an uninfected control (not recorded which). V usage is TRBV4-1 and J usage is TRBJ2-1, with 7 bases lining up with TRBD2. Sequenced input: whole blood. In DNA form, the CDR3 reads TGCGCCAGCAGCCTTGCGGGGGACTCCTACAATGAGCAGTTCTTC. Translated: CASSLAGDSYNEQFF.